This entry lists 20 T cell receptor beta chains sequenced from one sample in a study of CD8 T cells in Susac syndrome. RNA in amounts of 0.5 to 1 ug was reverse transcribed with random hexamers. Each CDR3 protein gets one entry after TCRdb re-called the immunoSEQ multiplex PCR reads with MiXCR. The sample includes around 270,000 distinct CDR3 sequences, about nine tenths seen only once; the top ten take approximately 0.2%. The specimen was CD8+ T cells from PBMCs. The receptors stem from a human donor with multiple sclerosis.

The CDR3 region has the DNA TGTGCCAGCAGCTCCCCCCGGACTAGCGGGGAAGGGGATACGCAGTATTTT. This sequence encodes CASSSPRTSGEGDTQYF. The chain recombines TRBV7-3 with TRBJ2-3; 12 nucleotides line up with TRBD2. Germline V gene sequence: CDR1 SGHTA, CDR2 FQGTGA. V was clipped by 4 bases and J by 6 bases; unmatched bases: 11. The CDR3 totals 17 residues. The full variable domain, in which reference TRBV7-3 and TRBJ2-3 provide the parts outside the CDR3, is GAGVSQTPSNKVTEKGKYVELRCDPISGHTALYWYRQSLGQGPEFLIYFQGTGAADDSGLPNDRFFAVRPEGSVSTLKIQRTERGDSAVYLCASSSPRTSGEGDTQYFGPGTRLTVL.

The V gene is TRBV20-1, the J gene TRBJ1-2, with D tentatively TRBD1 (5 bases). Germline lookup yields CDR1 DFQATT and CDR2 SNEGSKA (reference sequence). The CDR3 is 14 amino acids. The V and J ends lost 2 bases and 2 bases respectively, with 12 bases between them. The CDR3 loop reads CSARIWAGNYGYTF. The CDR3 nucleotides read TGCAGTGCTAGAATATGGGCAGGGAACTATGGCTACACCTTC.

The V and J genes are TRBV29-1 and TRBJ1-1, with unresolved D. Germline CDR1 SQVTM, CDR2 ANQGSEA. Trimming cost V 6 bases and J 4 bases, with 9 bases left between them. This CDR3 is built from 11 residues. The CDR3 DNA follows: TGCAGCGTCCCGGTTGGCACTGAAGCTTTCTTT. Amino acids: CSVPVGTEAFF.

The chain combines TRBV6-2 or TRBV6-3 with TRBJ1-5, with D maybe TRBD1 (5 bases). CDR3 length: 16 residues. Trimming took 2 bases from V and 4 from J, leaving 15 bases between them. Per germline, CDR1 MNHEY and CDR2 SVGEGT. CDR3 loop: CASSYAGHLPNQPQHF. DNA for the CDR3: TGTGCCAGCAGTTACGCCGGACACCTTCCTAATCAGCCCCAGCATTTT.

The CDR3 loop reads CSAKPDSLTNNEQFF. DNA for the CDR3: TGCAGTGCTAAACCCGACTCCCTAACTAACAATGAGCAGTTCTTC. The chain employs TRBV20-1 and TRBJ2-1; no firm D call. Per germline, CDR1 DFQATT and CDR2 SNEGSKA (reference sequence). V lost 4 bases to trimming and J lost 5 bases, with 18 bases between them. The CDR3 is made up of 15 amino acids.

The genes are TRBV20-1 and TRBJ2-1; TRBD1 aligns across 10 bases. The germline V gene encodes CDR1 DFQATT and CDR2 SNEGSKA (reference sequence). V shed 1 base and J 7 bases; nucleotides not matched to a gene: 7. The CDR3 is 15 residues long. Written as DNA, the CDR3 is TGCAGTGCTAGAGTGCCGGGACAGGGGTTGAATGAGCAGTTCTTC. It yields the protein CSARVPGQGLNEQFF.

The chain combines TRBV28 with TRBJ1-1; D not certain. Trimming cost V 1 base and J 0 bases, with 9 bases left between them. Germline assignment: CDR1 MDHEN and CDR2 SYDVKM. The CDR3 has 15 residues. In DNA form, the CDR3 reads TGTGCCAGCAGTTTATCCGGCAGTTTGAACACTGAAGCTTTCTTT. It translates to CASSLSGSLNTEAFF.

This CDR3 is CASSKKGGDYEQYF. Written as DNA, the CDR3 is TGTGCCAGTAGCAAGAAAGGGGGCGACTACGAGCAGTACTTC. J is TRBJ2-7 and V is TRBV19, with 7 bases identical to TRBD1. The junction had 8 bases not matched to a gene; V was cut back by 6 bases and J by 3 bases. This CDR3 is 14 amino acids long. Per germline, CDR1 LNHDA and CDR2 SQIVND (reference sequence).

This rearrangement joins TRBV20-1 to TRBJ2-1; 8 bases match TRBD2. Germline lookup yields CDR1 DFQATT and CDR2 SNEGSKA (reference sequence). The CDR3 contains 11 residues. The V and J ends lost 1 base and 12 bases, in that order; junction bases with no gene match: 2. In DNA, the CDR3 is TGCAGTGCTAGAGCCGCGGGGGGGCAGTTCTTC. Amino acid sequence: CSARAAGGQFF.

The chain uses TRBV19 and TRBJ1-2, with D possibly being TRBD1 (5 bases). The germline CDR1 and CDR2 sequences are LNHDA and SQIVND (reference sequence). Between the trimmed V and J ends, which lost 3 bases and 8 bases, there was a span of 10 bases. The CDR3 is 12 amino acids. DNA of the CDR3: TGTGCCAGTAGTATTGGGGGACTCGGCTACACCTTC. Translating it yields CASSIGGLGYTF.

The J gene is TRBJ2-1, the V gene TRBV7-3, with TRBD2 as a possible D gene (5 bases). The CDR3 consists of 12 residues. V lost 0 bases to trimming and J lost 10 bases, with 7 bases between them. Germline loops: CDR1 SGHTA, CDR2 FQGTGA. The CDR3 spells CASSLTSGEQFF. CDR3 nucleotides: TGTGCCAGCAGCTTAACATCGGGAGAGCAGTTCTTC.

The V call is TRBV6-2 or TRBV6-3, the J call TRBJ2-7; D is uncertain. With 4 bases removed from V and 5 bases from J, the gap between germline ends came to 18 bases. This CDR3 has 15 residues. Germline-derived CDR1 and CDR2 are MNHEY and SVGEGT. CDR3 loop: CASSLSQNWIDEQYF. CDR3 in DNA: TGTGCCAGCAGTTTGTCCCAAAATTGGATCGACGAGCAGTACTTC.

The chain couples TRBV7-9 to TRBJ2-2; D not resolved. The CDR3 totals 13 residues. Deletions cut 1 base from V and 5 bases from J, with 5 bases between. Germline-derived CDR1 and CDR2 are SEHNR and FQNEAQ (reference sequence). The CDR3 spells CASSLESTGELFF. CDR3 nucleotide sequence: TGTGCCAGCAGCTTAGAGAGTACCGGGGAGCTGTTTTTT.

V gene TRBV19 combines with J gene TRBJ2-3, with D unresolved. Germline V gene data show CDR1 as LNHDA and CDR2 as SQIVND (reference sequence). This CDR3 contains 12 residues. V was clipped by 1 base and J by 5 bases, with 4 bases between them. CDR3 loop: CASSIGGDTQYF. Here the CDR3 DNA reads TGTGCCAGTAGTATAGGTGGAGATACGCAGTATTTT.

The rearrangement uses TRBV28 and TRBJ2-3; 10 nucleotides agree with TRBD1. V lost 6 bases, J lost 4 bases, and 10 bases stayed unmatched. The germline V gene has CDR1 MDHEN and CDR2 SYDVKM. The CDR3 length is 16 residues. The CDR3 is CASRWGQGMSADTQYF. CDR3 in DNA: TGTGCCAGCAGGTGGGGACAGGGGATGTCCGCAGATACGCAGTATTTT.

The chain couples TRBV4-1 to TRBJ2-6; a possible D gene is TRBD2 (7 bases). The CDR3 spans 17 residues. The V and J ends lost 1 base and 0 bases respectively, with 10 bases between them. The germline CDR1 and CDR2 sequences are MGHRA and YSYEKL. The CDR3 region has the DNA TGCGCCAGCAGCCAAGGGGGGGGCACCTCTGGGGCCAACGTCCTGACTTTC. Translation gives CASSQGGGTSGANVLTF.

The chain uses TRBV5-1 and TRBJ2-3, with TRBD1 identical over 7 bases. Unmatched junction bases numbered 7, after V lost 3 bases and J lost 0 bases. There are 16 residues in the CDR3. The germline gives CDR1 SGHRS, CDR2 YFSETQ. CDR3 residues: CASSWTGTESTDTQYF. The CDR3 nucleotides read TGCGCCAGCAGCTGGACCGGGACAGAGAGCACAGATACGCAGTATTTT.

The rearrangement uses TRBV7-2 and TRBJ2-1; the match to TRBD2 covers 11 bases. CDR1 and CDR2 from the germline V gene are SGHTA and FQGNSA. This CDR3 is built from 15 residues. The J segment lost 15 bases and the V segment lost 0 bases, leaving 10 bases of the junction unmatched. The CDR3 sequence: CASSLALGLAVGGFF. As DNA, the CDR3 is TGTGCCAGCAGCTTAGCGTTGGGACTAGCGGTGGGGGGGTTCTTC.

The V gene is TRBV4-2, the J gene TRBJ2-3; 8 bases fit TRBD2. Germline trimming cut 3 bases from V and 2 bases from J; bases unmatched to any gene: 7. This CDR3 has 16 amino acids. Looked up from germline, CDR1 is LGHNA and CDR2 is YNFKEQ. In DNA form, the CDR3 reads TGTGCCAGCAGCCATTCGACTAGCGTAATCACAGATACGCAGTATTTT. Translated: CASSHSTSVITDTQYF.

DNA for the CDR3: TGTGCCAGCAGCTATCACGCCGGACAGGGGACCCAGTACTTC. It translates to CASSYHAGQGTQYF. J is TRBJ2-5 and V is TRBV4-2, with 8 bases fitting TRBD1. CDR1 is LGHNA, CDR2 YNFKEQ, per germline. Unmatched junction bases numbered 9, after V lost 5 bases and J lost 7 bases. The CDR3 totals 14 residues.